This TCR beta chain was identified during a study of shared T cell receptors in the human thymus. Measured with immunoSEQ multiplex PCR; TCRdb has only the in-frame clones, and not every one. The table records 700,000 or so clones, approximately 85% of them present only once. Trimming took off 4 bases at V and 13 bases at J, with 17 bases between the two ends. CDR1 is MNHNY and CDR2 is SVGAGI in the germline V gene (reference sequence). The CDR3 length is 13 residues. The same specimen was also included in a second study, on human thymus T cells.

This chain connects TRBV6-6 to TRBJ2-1; D not certain. This clonotype originated in a girl less than two years old with a congenital heart defect. The sequenced sample was thymocytes. The CDR3 region is CASSSRHVRIQFF. The CDR3 region has the DNA TGTGCCAGCAGTTCCCGACACGTTAGAATCCAGTTCTTC.